The 31 T cell receptor beta chains below come from one sample, sequenced in a study of shared clonotypes between healthy human individuals. The method was immunoSEQ multiplex PCR; TCRdb's version includes in-frame clones alone and lacks a portion of them. The sample shows 950,000 to 1,100,000 clones, around 78% of them seen only once. Specimen: memory CD4+ T cells from PBMCs. Subset given: CD45RA-negative fraction. The receptors originated from a man in his late teens or twenties in good health. Some clones in this sample may be carry-over from other donors' samples.

This chain joins TRBV11-2 and TRBJ2-4, with D possibly matching TRBD1 (5 bases). Germline V gene lookup returns CDR1 SGHAT and CDR2 FQNNGV. CDR3 size: 14 residues. V was clipped by 4 bases and J by 5 bases, with 12 bases between them. DNA for the CDR3: TGTGCCAGCAGCTCCTGGGGCGGCGAAAACATTCAGTACTTC. Its translation: CASSSWGGENIQYF.

Concerning this clone itself: This is likely an artifact of a read error, given a far larger clone one base away. The chain recombines TRBV25-1 with TRBJ2-5; D ambiguous. The last part of the DNA fits TRBJ2-7 better; the J call may be wrong. The CDR3 is 10 amino acids. From germline, CDR1 is MGHDK and CDR2 SYGVNS. The CDR3, as DNA: TGTGCCAGCGGGAACTACGAGCAGTACTTC. Translated, it gives CASGNYEQYF.

This clone was picked up many times. The chain links TRBV5-4 to TRBJ1-2, with TRBD1 matching 7 bases. The germline gives CDR1 SGHNT, CDR2 YYREEE (reference sequence). J gave up 3 bases and V 3 bases, and 5 bases lay outside the gene matches. The CDR3 covers 14 residues. CDR3 coding DNA: TGTGCCAGCAGCTCCGGGACAGCTGACTATGGCTACACCTTC. Amino acids: CASSSGTADYGYTF.

The V call is TRBV5-6, the J call TRBJ1-4, with D possibly TRBD1 on 6 matching bases. The V gene lost 0 bases and the J gene lost 6 bases, with 6 bases spanning the gap. The CDR3 consists of 13 residues. Germline lookup yields CDR1 SGHDT and CDR2 YYEEEE. As DNA, the CDR3 is TGTGCCAGCAGCTTGGACAGGGATGAAAAACTGTTTTTT. This gives the protein CASSLDRDEKLFF. Complete variable domain (other parts from reference TRBV5-6 and TRBJ1-4): DAGVTQSPTHLIKTRGQQVTLRCSPKSGHDTVSWYQQALGQGPQFIFQYYEEEERQRGNFPDRFSGHQFPNYSSELNVNALLLGDSALYLCASSLDRDEKLFFGSGTQLSVL.

This sequence joins TRBV7-7 and TRBJ2-2; no clear D. V gave up 6 bases and J gave up 3 bases, with 8 bases separating them. The CDR3 has 13 amino acids. Germline-derived CDR1 and CDR2 are SSHAT and FNYEAQ (reference sequence). The CDR3 region is CASRLPDTGELFF. CDR3 sequence (DNA): TGTGCCAGCAGGCTCCCCGACACCGGGGAGCTGTTTTTT.

The chain uses TRBV28 and TRBJ2-7; D remains unclear. The V gene lost 5 bases and the J gene lost 2 bases, with 16 bases spanning the gap. The CDR3 runs to 15 residues. Germline lookup yields CDR1 MDHEN and CDR2 SYDVKM. The CDR3 DNA reads as TGTGCCAGCAGTCCCTGGACGGGTAAAGCCTACGAGCAGTACTTC. Residues: CASSPWTGKAYEQYF. Supplemented by reference TRBV28 and TRBJ2-7, the full variable domain reads DVKVTQSSRYLVKRTGEKVFLECVQDMDHENMFWYRQDPGLGLRLIYFSYDVKMKEKGDIPEGYSVSREKKERFSLILESASTNQTSMYLCASSPWTGKAYEQYFGPGTRLTVT.

This clone was seen ten or more times. CDR3 residues: CASRRGDYSYEQYF. CDR3 sequence (DNA): TGCGCCAGCCGGCGGGGGGATTACTCCTACGAGCAGTACTTC. The V call is TRBV5-1, the J call TRBJ2-7, with TRBD2 matching over 8 bases. Germline V CDR1 and CDR2: SGHRS, YFSETQ. V dropped 7 bases and J dropped 0; count of bases not matched to a gene: 6. The CDR3 consists of 14 residues.

The chain recombines TRBV7-2 with TRBJ1-1, with D hard to call. This CDR3 spans 13 amino acids. Trimming took 1 base from V and 8 from J, leaving 11 bases between them. Germline V gives CDR1 SGHTA, CDR2 FQGNSA. The CDR3 DNA sequence: TGTGCCAGCAGCTTAGGTGAGGGTAGGGAAGCTTTCTTT. Amino acid sequence: CASSLGEGREAFF.

The chain carries TRBV19 and TRBJ2-3; 8 nucleotides agree with TRBD2. The germline gives CDR1 LNHDA, CDR2 SQIVND (reference sequence). The CDR3 totals 16 residues. Germline trimming cut 3 bases from V and 9 bases from J; bases unmatched to any gene: 14. The CDR3 DNA sequence: TGTGCCAGTAGTATCGGACTAGCAGACCTTTCATCCACGCAGTATTTT. Translated, it gives CASSIGLADLSSTQYF. Full variable domain (remainder filled in from reference TRBV19 and TRBJ2-3): DGGITQSPKYLFRKEGQNVTLSCEQNLNHDAMYWYRQDPGQGLRLIYYSQIVNDFQKGDIAEGYSVSREKKESFPLTVTSAQKNPTAFYLCASSIGLADLSSTQYFGPGTRLTVL.

The rearrangement links TRBV2 to TRBJ2-7; TRBD2 might be the D (5 bases). Germline V gene data show CDR1 as SNHLY and CDR2 as FYNNEI. Trimming shortened V by 7 bases and J by 2 bases, and 18 bases separated the two germline ends. The CDR3 loop spans 15 amino acids. CDR3 DNA: TGTGCCAGCACCCCCCTCCTGAATAGCGCCTACGAGCAGTACTTC. Amino acids: CASTPLLNSAYEQYF.

The J gene is TRBJ1-4, the V gene TRBV28; TRBD1 agrees at 7 bases. CDR1 is MDHEN and CDR2 is SYDVKM in the germline V gene. Trimming removed 5 bases from V and 8 bases from J; junction bases left unmatched: 5. This CDR3 has 13 amino acids. CDR3 nucleotide sequence: TGTGCCAGCAGTCAACAGGGGCCCGAAAAACTGTTTTTT. It codes for CASSQQGPEKLFF.

The gene calls are TRBV28 and TRBJ1-2, with 8 bases that match TRBD1. The CDR3 spans 15 residues. Germline V gives CDR1 MDHEN, CDR2 SYDVKM. With V trimmed by 6 bases and J by 2 bases, 8 bases remained unmatched. The CDR3 is CASSRSRTGNYGYTF. The CDR3 DNA is TGTGCCAGCAGCCGTTCAAGGACAGGGAACTATGGCTACACCTTC.

The chain employs TRBV2 and TRBJ1-5; D uncertain. Trimming cost V 4 bases and J 1 base, with 14 bases left between them. This CDR3 has 16 amino acids. Germline lookup yields CDR1 SNHLY and CDR2 FYNNEI. The CDR3 loop reads CASSGRGRVSNQPQHF. The CDR3 DNA reads TGTGCCAGCAGTGGCCGAGGGCGGGTAAGCAATCAGCCCCAGCATTTT.

This rearrangement joins TRBV7-2 to TRBJ2-3; tentatively, D is TRBD2 (6 bases). This CDR3 spans 15 amino acids. V dropped 2 bases and J dropped 6 bases, with 15 bases sitting between them. Per the germline V gene, CDR1 is SGHTA and CDR2 is FQGNSA. The CDR3: CASSLPGAGGDTQYF. DNA for the CDR3: TGTGCCAGCAGCTTACCGGGAGCTGGGGGGGATACGCAGTATTTT.

The V gene is TRBV7-9, the J gene TRBJ1-5, with 7 positions matching TRBD1. Trimming removed 1 base from V and 3 bases from J; junction bases left unmatched: 9. CDR3 length: 17 residues. CDR1 and CDR2 from the germline V gene are SEHNR and FQNEAQ (reference sequence). The CDR3 reads CASSLEGPGQPNQPQHF. CDR3 DNA: TGTGCCAGCAGCTTAGAAGGACCGGGACAGCCCAATCAGCCCCAGCATTTT.

The chain uses TRBV10-3 and TRBJ1-4, with 7 bases matching TRBD1. The CDR3 is 15 residues long. After removal of 4 bases from V and 0 bases from J, the junction contained 2 bases not matched to a gene. Per germline, CDR1 ENHRY and CDR2 SYGVKD. The CDR3 reads CAISAGQTTNEKLFF. As DNA, the CDR3 is TGTGCCATCAGTGCGGGACAGACAACTAATGAAAAACTGTTTTTT.

This chain uses TRBV6-6 with TRBJ2-1; 10 bases are a match to TRBD2. The CDR3 length is 15 residues. J lost 9 bases, V lost 1 base, and 6 bases had no gene match. Germline CDR1 reads MNHNY; CDR2 reads SVGAGI (reference sequence). The DNA for the CDR3 is TGTGCCAGCAGTTACTGGAGCGGGAGGGCCGGTGAGCAGTTCTTC. Translation gives CASSYWSGRAGEQFF.

This sequence joins TRBV28 and TRBJ2-2; 11 nucleotides agree with TRBD2. With V trimmed by 4 bases and J by 1 base, 8 bases remained unmatched. CDR1 is MDHEN, CDR2 SYDVKM, per germline. The CDR3 is 18 amino acids. The CDR3 loop is CASSSYKGLAGNTGELFF. CDR3 bases: TGTGCCAGCAGTTCCTACAAAGGACTAGCGGGGAACACCGGGGAGCTGTTTTTT.

The rearrangement links TRBV5-5 to TRBJ1-2; 7 nucleotides match TRBD1. The CDR3 has 14 amino acids. Germline V gene sequence: CDR1 SGHKS, CDR2 YYEKEE (reference sequence). Trimming at V came to 4 bases and at J to 6 bases, leaving 9 bases not matched to a gene. CDR3 in DNA: TGTGCCAGCAGCCCGGGACAGTCCCTCGATGGCTACACCTTC. Translating it yields CASSPGQSLDGYTF.

The genes are TRBV2 and TRBJ2-3; 8 nucleotides align to TRBD1. V was pared by 8 bases and J by 5 bases, with 12 bases of the junction left unmatched. CDR3 length: 15 amino acids. The germline CDR1 and CDR2 sequences are SNHLY and FYNNEI. The CDR3 bases are TGTGCCAGCGGGACGGGTTCAGGGGGCGGAGATACGCAGTATTTT. It encodes CASGTGSGGGDTQYF.

The chain joins TRBV27 to TRBJ2-2; possible D gene TRBD1, 6 bases. Germline-derived CDR1 and CDR2 are MNHEY and SMNVEV (reference sequence). Trimming took 2 bases from V and 3 from J, leaving 13 bases between them. The CDR3 covers 16 residues. The CDR3 here is CASSLMARGYTGELFF. CDR3 bases: TGTGCCAGCAGTTTAATGGCCAGGGGTTACACCGGGGAGCTGTTTTTT.

Only a few counts were recorded for this clone. The sample carries other DNA sequences with the same CDR3. The rearrangement links TRBV11-3 to TRBJ2-2; no clear D gene. Germline V gene sequence: CDR1 SGHNT, CDR2 YENEEA. The length of the CDR3 is 12 residues. The V end lost 0 bases, the J end lost 6 bases, and 2 bases lay between the germline ends. The chain's CDR3 is CASSLDSGELFF. The CDR3 region has the DNA TGTGCCAGCAGCTTAGACTCCGGGGAGCTGTTTTTT.

This clone was counted between two and nine times. This sample includes further DNA sequences coding for the same CDR3. The chain recombines TRBV5-4 with TRBJ1-3; D is perhaps TRBD1 (5 bases). This CDR3 contains 15 residues. Germline CDR1 and CDR2: SGHNT and YYREEE (reference sequence). The V gene lost 3 bases and the J gene lost 1 base, with 11 bases spanning the gap. The CDR3 sequence: CASSSGRDSGNTIYF. CDR3 in DNA: TGTGCCAGCAGCTCGGGGCGGGATTCTGGAAACACCATATATTTT.

The gene calls are TRBV6-1 and TRBJ2-1; TRBD2 matches at 10 bases. The germline V gene encodes CDR1 MNHNS and CDR2 SASEGT. Losses at the gene ends were 6 bases for V and 5 bases for J; bases not matched to a gene: 7. The CDR3 runs 15 residues. The CDR3 here is CASSRTSGYNNEQFF. The CDR3 nucleotides are TGTGCCAGCAGCCGGACTAGCGGATATAACAATGAGCAGTTCTTC.

The chain carries TRBV19 and TRBJ2-2; D is undetermined. Germline CDR1 is LNHDA and CDR2 is SQIVND (reference sequence). This CDR3 comprises 14 residues. V shed 6 bases and J shed 1 base, with 9 bases lying between them. The CDR3 region has the DNA TGTGCCAGTAGAGATCGACGGAACACCGGGGAGCTGTTTTTT. This codes for CASRDRRNTGELFF.

The sample holds one count of this clone. J is TRBJ2-7 and V is TRBV7-2, with D unresolved. CDR3 length equals 12 residues. The germline CDR1 and CDR2 sequences are SGHTA and FQGNSA. Trimming removed 6 bases from V and 0 bases from J, with 6 bases in between. The CDR3 coding sequence is TGTGCCAGCAGTTCGGCCTCCTACGAGCAGTACTTC. Its translation: CASSSASYEQYF.

This clone appeared many times. The chain recombines TRBV19 with TRBJ1-4; 10 nucleotides agree with TRBD1. Germline trimming cut 4 bases from V and 6 bases from J; bases unmatched to any gene: 5. CDR1 and CDR2 (germline): LNHDA, SQIVND (reference sequence). This CDR3 is built from 15 residues. As DNA, the CDR3 is TGTGCCAGTAGTAGCGCCGGGACAGGGGATGAAAAACTGTTTTTT. Protein sequence: CASSSAGTGDEKLFF.

The gene calls are TRBV18 and TRBJ2-1; 8 bases are a match to TRBD1. J gave up 6 bases and V 6 bases, and 7 bases lay outside the gene matches. The V gene's germline CDR1 is KGHSH and CDR2 LQKENI. This CDR3 is 14 amino acids long. CDR3 sequence reads: CASSPDRVRNEQFF. In nucleotides, the CDR3 is TGTGCCAGCTCTCCGGACAGGGTCCGCAATGAGCAGTTCTTC. The entire variable domain, with the rest obtained from reference TRBV18 and TRBJ2-1, is as follows: NAGVMQNPRHLVRRRGQEARLRCSPMKGHSHVYWYRQLPEEGLKFMVYLQKENIIDESGMPKERFSAEFPKEGPSILRIQQVVRGDSAAYFCASSPDRVRNEQFFGPGTRLTVL.

Of note for this clone: Other DNA sequences of this sample code for an identical CDR3. The chain is built from TRBV11-2 and TRBJ2-5; 7 nucleotides agree with TRBD1. Trimming removed 6 bases from V and 4 bases from J; junction bases left unmatched: 11. The CDR3 covers 15 residues. In germline, CDR1 is SGHAT, CDR2 FQNNGV. This CDR3 is CASSSPEGAGETQYF. The CDR3 DNA is TGTGCCAGCAGTTCCCCAGAGGGGGCGGGAGAGACCCAGTACTTC.

The genes are TRBV6-7 and TRBJ2-7; D perhaps matches TRBD2 (6 bases). TRBV6-7 falls under the ORF class, with uncertain function. The CDR3 covers 14 residues. Trimming took off 2 bases at V and 6 bases at J, with 14 bases between the two ends. The CDR3 region has the DNA TGTGCCAGCAGTTACGGGCCTGCGCGGGGCGAGCAGTACTTC. This gives the protein CASSYGPARGEQYF.

The chain uses TRBV14 and TRBJ1-2; D not certain. Deletions cut 2 bases from V and 8 bases from J, with 15 bases between. Germline V gives CDR1 SGHDN, CDR2 FVKESK. This CDR3 comprises 14 residues. The chain's CDR3 is CASSQQHFSGGYTF. The CDR3 DNA sequence: TGTGCCAGCAGCCAACAACATTTTTCCGGAGGCTACACCTTC. Using reference TRBV14 and TRBJ1-2 for the parts outside the CDR3, the full variable domain is EAGVTQFPSHSVIEKGQTVTLRCDPISGHDNLYWYRRVMGKEIKFLLHFVKESKQDESGMPNNRFLAERTGGTYSTLKVQPAELEDSGVYFCASSQQHFSGGYTFGSGTRLTVV.